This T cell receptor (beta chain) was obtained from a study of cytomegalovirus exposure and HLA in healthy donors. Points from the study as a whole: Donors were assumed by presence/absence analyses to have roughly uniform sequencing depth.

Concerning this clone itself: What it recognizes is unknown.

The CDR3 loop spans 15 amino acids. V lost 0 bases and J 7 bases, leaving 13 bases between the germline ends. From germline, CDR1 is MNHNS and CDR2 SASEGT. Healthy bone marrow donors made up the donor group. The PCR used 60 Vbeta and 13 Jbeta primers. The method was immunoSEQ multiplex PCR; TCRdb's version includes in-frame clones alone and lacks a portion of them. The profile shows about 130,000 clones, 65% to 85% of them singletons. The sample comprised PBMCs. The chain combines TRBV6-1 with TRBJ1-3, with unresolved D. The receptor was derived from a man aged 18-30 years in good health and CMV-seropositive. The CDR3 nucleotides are TGTGCCAGCAGTGAAGCCGCGGGGTCTCCCAACACCATATATTTT. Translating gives CASSEAAGSPNTIYF.